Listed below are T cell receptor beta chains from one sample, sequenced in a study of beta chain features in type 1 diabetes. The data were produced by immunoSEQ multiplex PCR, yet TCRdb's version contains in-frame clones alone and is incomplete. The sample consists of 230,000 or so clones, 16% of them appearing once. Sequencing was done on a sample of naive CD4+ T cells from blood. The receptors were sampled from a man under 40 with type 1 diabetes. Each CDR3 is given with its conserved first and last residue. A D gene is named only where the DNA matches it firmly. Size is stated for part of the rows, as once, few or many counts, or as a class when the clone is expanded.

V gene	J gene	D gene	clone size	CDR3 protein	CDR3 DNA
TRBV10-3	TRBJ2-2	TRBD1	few	CAIRSYRGRPGELFF	TGTGCCATCAGGTCGTATAGGGGGCGTCCCGGGGAGCTGTTTTTT
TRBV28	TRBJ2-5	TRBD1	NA	CASRPGQAQETQYF	TGTGCCAGCAGACCCGGACAGGCCCAAGAGACCCAGTACTTC
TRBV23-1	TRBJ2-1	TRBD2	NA	CASSLRTSGGAAEQFF	TGCGCCAGCAGCCTGAGGACTAGCGGGGGGGCAGCTGAGCAGTTCTTC
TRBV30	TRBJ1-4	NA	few	CAWSNGSRPEKLFF	TGTGCCTGGTCAAACGGGAGTAGACCCGAAAAACTGTTTTTT
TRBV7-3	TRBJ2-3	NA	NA	CASSFGSSTDTQYF	TGTGCCAGCAGCTTTGGCAGTAGCACAGATACGCAGTATTTT
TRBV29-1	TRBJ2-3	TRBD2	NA	CSVENSGANTDTQYF	TGCAGCGTTGAAAATAGCGGGGCTAACACAGATACGCAGTATTTT
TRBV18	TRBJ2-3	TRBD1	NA	CASSPWDRLTDTQYF	TGTGCCAGCTCACCCTGGGACAGGCTCACAGATACGCAGTATTTT
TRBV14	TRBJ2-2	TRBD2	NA	CASSRGLAGATGELFF	TGTGCCAGCAGCCGAGGACTAGCGGGAGCTACCGGGGAGCTGTTTTTT
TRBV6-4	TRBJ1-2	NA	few	CASSDSWGYYGYTF	TGTGCCAGCAGTGACTCGTGGGGATACTATGGCTACACCTTC
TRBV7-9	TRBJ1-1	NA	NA	CASSLGHDLEAFF	TGTGCCAGCAGCTTAGGACACGACCTTGAAGCTTTCTTT
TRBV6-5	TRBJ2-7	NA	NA	CASSYTGYEQYF	TGTGCCAGCAGTTACACGGGTTACGAGCAGTACTTC
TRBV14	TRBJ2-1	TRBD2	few	CASSQELAGTHEQFF	TGTGCCAGCAGCCAAGAGCTAGCGGGGACCCATGAGCAGTTCTTC
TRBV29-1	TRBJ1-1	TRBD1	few	CSVAQQGSGAFF	TGCAGCGTGGCTCAACAGGGGTCTGGAGCTTTCTTT
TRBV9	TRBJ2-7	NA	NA	CASSPSPSGTAVEQYF	TGTGCCAGCAGCCCAAGTCCAAGCGGGACAGCGGTCGAGCAGTACTTC
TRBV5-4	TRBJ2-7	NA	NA	CASRDTGHTYEQYF	TGTGCCAGCAGGGACACTGGGCATACCTACGAGCAGTACTTC
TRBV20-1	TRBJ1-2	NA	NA	CSASTNYGYTF	TGCAGTGCTAGTACTAACTATGGCTACACCTTC
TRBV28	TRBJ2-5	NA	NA	CASRRQETQYF	TGTGCCAGCAGACGCCAAGAGACCCAGTACTTC
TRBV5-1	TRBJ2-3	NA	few	CASSVEDTQYF	TGCGCCAGCAGCGTAGAGGATACGCAGTATTTT
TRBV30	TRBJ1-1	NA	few	CAWSVLGAPSTAFF	TGTGCCTGGAGTGTATTGGGGGCCCCGTCGACCGCTTTCTTT
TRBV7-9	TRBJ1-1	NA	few	CASSSDGNTEAFF	TGTGCCAGCAGCTCGGACGGTAACACTGAAGCTTTCTTT
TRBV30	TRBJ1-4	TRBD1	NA	CAAGQGTEKLFF	TGTGCTGCCGGACAGGGGACAGAAAAACTGTTTTTT
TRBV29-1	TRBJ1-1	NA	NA	CSVGHEYTEAFF	TGCAGCGTTGGGCACGAGTACACTGAAGCTTTCTTT
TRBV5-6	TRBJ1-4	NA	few	CASSSYQQTTNEKLFF	TGTGCCAGCAGCTCGTACCAACAAACAACTAATGAAAAACTGTTTTTT
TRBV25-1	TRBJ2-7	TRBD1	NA	CASSVRDSRGWQYF	TGTGCCAGCAGTGTCCGGGACAGCCGCGGGTGGCAGTACTTC
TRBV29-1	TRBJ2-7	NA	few	CSVVRSSSYEQYF	TGCAGCGTTGTACGCTCCAGCTCCTACGAGCAGTACTTC
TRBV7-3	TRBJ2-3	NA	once	CASSSYGWEPLITDTQYF	TGTGCCAGCAGCTCCTACGGGTGGGAGCCCCTAATCACAGATACGCAGTATTTT
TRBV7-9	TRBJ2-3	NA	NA	CASMGDTQYF	TGTGCCAGCATGGGAGATACGCAGTATTTT
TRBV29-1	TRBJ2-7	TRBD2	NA	CSVGLAGYEQYF	TGCAGCGTTGGACTAGCGGGATACGAGCAGTACTTC
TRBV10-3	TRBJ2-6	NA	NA	CAISEGTGANVLTF	TGTGCCATCAGTGAGGGGACTGGGGCCAACGTCCTGACTTTC
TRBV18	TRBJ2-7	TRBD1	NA	CASSPPRDRSSEQYF	TGTGCCAGCTCACCACCTCGGGACAGGTCGAGCGAGCAGTACTTC
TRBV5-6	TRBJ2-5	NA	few	CASTGPAGTQYF	TGTGCCAGCACCGGGCCAGCAGGGACCCAGTACTTC
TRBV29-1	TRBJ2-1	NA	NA	CSVVREGNEQFF	TGCAGCGTTGTCCGAGAGGGGAATGAGCAGTTCTTC
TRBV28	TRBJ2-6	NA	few	CASSSAGSGANVLTF	TGTGCCAGCAGTTCCGCGGGCTCTGGGGCCAACGTCCTGACTTTC
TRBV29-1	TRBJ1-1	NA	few	CSVGRDTEAFF	TGCAGCGTTGGCAGGGACACTGAAGCTTTCTTT
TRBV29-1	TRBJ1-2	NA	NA	CSVDYRGTNYGYTF	TGCAGCGTTGATTACCGGGGAACTAACTATGGCTACACCTTC
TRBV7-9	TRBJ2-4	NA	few	CASSPRVAGGVAKNIQYF	TGTGCCAGCTCCCCTAGGGTGGCAGGCGGAGTAGCCAAAAACATTCAGTACTTC
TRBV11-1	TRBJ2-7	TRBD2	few	CASTRTSGSYEQYF	TGTGCCAGCACCCGGACTAGCGGCTCCTACGAGCAGTACTTC
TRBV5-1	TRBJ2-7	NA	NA	CASSLDGAFYEQYF	TGCGCCAGCAGCTTGGATGGGGCCTTCTACGAGCAGTACTTC
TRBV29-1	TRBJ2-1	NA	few	CSVGGRNEQFF	TGCAGCGTTGGGGGAAGGAATGAGCAGTTCTTC
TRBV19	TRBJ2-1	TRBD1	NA	CASSITGQGIDEQFF	TGTGCCAGTAGTATCACGGGACAGGGAATTGATGAGCAGTTCTTC
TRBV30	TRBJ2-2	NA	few	CAADPDSGELFF	TGTGCCGCCGACCCAGATAGCGGGGAGCTGTTTTTT
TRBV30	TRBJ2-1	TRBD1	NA	CAWSRDRVARVFGNEQFF	TGTGCCTGGAGTAGGGACAGGGTCGCCCGGGTGTTCGGCAATGAGCAGTTCTTC
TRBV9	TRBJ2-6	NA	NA	CASSAHAGEPGANVLTF	TGTGCCAGCAGCGCCCACGCAGGGGAGCCTGGGGCCAACGTCCTGACTTTC
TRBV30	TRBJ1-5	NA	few	CAWSESHQPQHF	TGTGCCTGGAGTGAGTCCCATCAGCCCCAGCATTTT
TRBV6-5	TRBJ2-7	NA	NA	CASSYTTGVYEQYF	TGTGCCAGCAGTTACACAACCGGAGTCTACGAGCAGTACTTC
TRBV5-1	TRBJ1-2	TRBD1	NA	CASSNRGSYTF	TGCGCCAGCAGCAACAGGGGGAGCTACACCTTC
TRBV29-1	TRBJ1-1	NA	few	CSVLRTTVKNEAFF	TGCAGCGTTTTACGTACTACAGTGAAAAATGAAGCTTTCTTT
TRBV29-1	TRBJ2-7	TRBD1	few	CSVTGAYEQYF	TGCAGCGTTACAGGGGCCTACGAGCAGTACTTC
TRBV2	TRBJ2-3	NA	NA	CASSERTDTQYF	TGTGCCAGCAGTGAACGGACAGATACGCAGTATTTT
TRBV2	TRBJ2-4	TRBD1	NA	CASSRQGPKNIQYF	TGTGCCAGCAGTCGACAGGGGCCCAAAAACATTCAGTACTTC
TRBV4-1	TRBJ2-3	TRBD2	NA	CASSQPGLAGDTQYF	TGCGCCAGCAGTCAACCGGGACTAGCGGGAGATACGCAGTATTTT
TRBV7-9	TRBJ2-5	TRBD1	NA	CASSSGQGVETQYF	TGTGCCAGCAGCTCCGGACAGGGGGTGGAGACCCAGTACTTC
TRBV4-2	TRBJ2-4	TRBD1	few	CASSQATGENIQYF	TGTGCCAGCAGCCAAGCCACAGGGGAAAACATTCAGTACTTC
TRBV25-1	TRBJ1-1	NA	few	CASSDPLNTEAFF	TGTGCCAGCAGTGATCCCCTGAACACTGAAGCTTTCTTT